This TCR beta chain was sequenced in a study of cytomegalovirus exposure and HLA in healthy donors. On this clone: What it binds is not known.

The CDR3 length is 15 residues. CDR1 is SNHLY, CDR2 FYNNEI, per germline. J gave up 5 bases and V 5 bases, and 5 bases lay outside the gene matches. Notes on the study in general: The authors later found HLA-associated TCR beta chains more clonally expanded than equally common others. Fewer N-insertions than the approximately 700-donor mean were reportedly shown by an Asian-associated ancestry cluster in a later analysis.

The PCR was carried out with 60 Vbeta primers and 13 Jbeta primers. The data were produced by immunoSEQ multiplex PCR, yet TCRdb's version contains in-frame clones alone and is incomplete. The data hold approximately 160,000 clones, with almost 85% observed a single time. The TCR sequence derives from a man aged 25-40 years in good health and CMV-seropositive. Sequenced sample: PBMCs. The rearrangement joins TRBV2 to TRBJ2-1; 11 bases fit TRBD2. CDR3 bases: TGTGCCAGCAGTCCACTAGCGGGGGATAACAATGAGCAGTTCTTC. This gives the protein CASSPLAGDNNEQFF.